Listed here are 19 T cell receptor beta chains from one sample, sequenced in a study of blood T cell repertoires in COVID-19. The assay was immunoSEQ multiplex PCR, and TCRdb's table has in-frame clones only and misses some. Here the sample spans 400,000 or so clones, around 90% being singletons. Sample: PBMCs or T cells enriched from blood (not recorded which). The receptors stem from a woman between 40 and 50 years old with acute COVID-19.

The rearrangement uses TRBV27 and TRBJ1-2; a weak D match, TRBD1 (6 bases). CDR1 MNHEY and CDR2 SMNVEV come from the germline V gene (reference sequence). The ends were cut back, 3 bases at V and 6 bases at J, with 11 bases in the middle. This CDR3 comprises 13 residues. CDR3 sequence: CASSFFRGHGYTF. The CDR3 nucleotides are TGTGCCAGCAGTTTTTTCAGGGGACATGGCTACACCTTC.

This clone showed up just a few times. V gene TRBV18 combines with J gene TRBJ1-6, with D possibly TRBD1 on 5 matching bases. Trimming shortened V by 6 bases and J by 5 bases, and 14 bases separated the two germline ends. The CDR3 is 15 amino acids. The germline CDR1 and CDR2 sequences are KGHSH and LQKENI. The CDR3 protein is CASSPGRGNNSPLHF. The CDR3 DNA reads as TGTGCCAGCTCCCCGGGGCGCGGGAATAATTCACCCCTCCACTTT.

V usage is TRBV10-3 and J usage is TRBJ1-2; possibly TRBD1 for D (6 bases). CDR1 is ENHRY and CDR2 is SYGVKD in the germline V gene. The V end lost 0 bases, the J end lost 8 bases, and 22 bases lay between the germline ends. The CDR3 extends over 17 amino acids. The CDR3: CAISESLQGAVLWGYTF. The CDR3 DNA reads TGTGCCATCAGTGAGTCCCTACAGGGAGCAGTCCTATGGGGCTACACCTTC.

V is TRBV3-1 (or the pseudogene TRBV3-2) and J is TRBJ1-3, with TRBD1 matching over 8 bases. The CDR3 is 20 residues long. Trimming removed 2 bases from V and 0 bases from J; junction bases left unmatched: 15. CDR1 and CDR2 from the germline V gene are LGHDT and YNNKEL (reference sequence). The CDR3 nucleotides are TGTGCCAGCAGCCAATTTTTAGCAGGGGGCAAGGTCAGCTCTGGAAACACCATATATTTT. As protein: CASSQFLAGGKVSSGNTIYF.

The chain is built from TRBV29-1 and TRBJ2-1, with TRBD2 identical over 7 bases. The CDR3 loop spans 15 amino acids. V trimming: 2 bases; J trimming: 5 bases; junction bases outside the gene matches: 9. Germline loops: CDR1 SQVTM, CDR2 ANQGSEA. The CDR3 DNA follows: TGCAGCGTTGAACGGGGGGACTTAGCCCACAATGAGCAGTTCTTC. As protein: CSVERGDLAHNEQFF.

This sequence joins TRBV19 and TRBJ1-1; TRBD1 is a possible D gene (5 bases). There are 14 residues in the CDR3. Deletions cut 1 base from V and 6 bases from J, with 12 bases between. Germline loops: CDR1 LNHDA, CDR2 SQIVND (reference sequence). Here the CDR3 reads CASSIGQGAAEAFF. CDR3 DNA sequence: TGTGCCAGTAGTATAGGTCAGGGTGCCGCTGAAGCTTTCTTT.

V and J are TRBV10-2 and TRBJ1-5; a weak D match, TRBD1 (6 bases). The CDR3 covers 15 residues. The germline CDR1 and CDR2 sequences are WSHSY and SAAADI. Trimming took off 6 bases at V and 0 bases at J, with 12 bases between the two ends. CDR3 nucleotides: TGCGCCAGCAGCCTTACAGGGATTAGCAATCAGCCCCAGCATTTT. This translates into CASSLTGISNQPQHF.

The chain joins TRBV29-1 to TRBJ1-2; D call uncertain. The V gene lost 0 bases and the J gene lost 4 bases, with 9 bases spanning the gap. The CDR3 sequence is 13 residues long. CDR1 and CDR2 from the germline V gene are SQVTM and ANQGSEA. The CDR3 reads CSVEDTWAYGYTF. CDR3 nucleotide sequence: TGCAGCGTTGAAGATACATGGGCCTATGGCTACACCTTC.

This chain links TRBV10-1 with TRBJ2-1, with 8 bases identical to TRBD2. The CDR3 sequence is 17 residues long. CDR1 is WNHNN, CDR2 SYGVQD, per germline (reference sequence). Trimming removed 5 bases from V and 6 bases from J; junction bases left unmatched: 15. CDR3 residues: CASSHRYSGDSGNEQFF. The CDR3 coding sequence is TGCGCCAGCAGTCACAGATATAGCGGGGATAGTGGCAATGAGCAGTTCTTC.

The chain employs TRBV4-1 and TRBJ2-7; D not resolved. The CDR3 spans 15 residues. Germline loops: CDR1 MGHRA, CDR2 YSYEKL. V shed 4 bases and J shed 0 bases, with 13 bases lying between them. The CDR3 coding sequence is TGCGCCAGCAGCCCCAGCTGGGCAGACTCCTACGAGCAGTACTTC. Its translation: CASSPSWADSYEQYF.

The CDR3 DNA sequence: TGTGCCAGCTCCCCTGGACTAGCGGGGGGGAGATCAAACATTCAGTACTTC. Translated: CASSPGLAGGRSNIQYF. The chain recombines TRBV18 with TRBJ2-4, with 15 bases matching TRBD2. J gave up 6 bases and V 6 bases, and 9 bases lay outside the gene matches. From germline, CDR1 is KGHSH and CDR2 LQKENI. CDR3 length: 17 amino acids.

The chain combines TRBV19 with TRBJ2-1; 8 nucleotides align to TRBD2. The germline V gene encodes CDR1 LNHDA and CDR2 SQIVND (reference sequence). The CDR3 is 16 amino acids. The J segment lost 3 bases and the V segment lost 5 bases, leaving 9 bases of the junction unmatched. The CDR3 DNA reads TGTGCCAGTAGTCAGCCGGGGACTAGAGTCTACAATGAGCAGTTCTTC. Translating gives CASSQPGTRVYNEQFF.

The chain combines TRBV27 with TRBJ1-2, with D hard to call. The CDR3 sequence is 13 residues long. Germline assignment: CDR1 MNHEY and CDR2 SMNVEV (reference sequence). V was trimmed by 3 bases and J by 4 bases, leaving 9 bases between them. This CDR3 reads CASSFRSGYGYTF. The DNA for the CDR3 is TGTGCCAGCAGTTTCCGCAGCGGCTATGGCTACACCTTC.

CDR3 protein: CASRPERGGFYEQYF. The CDR3 DNA reads TGTGCCAGCAGACCCGAGCGGGGCGGGTTCTACGAGCAGTACTTC. This sequence joins TRBV6-5 and TRBJ2-7, with TRBD2 matching 7 bases. This CDR3 has 15 residues. Per the germline V gene, CDR1 is MNHEY and CDR2 is SVGAGI. Trimming removed 6 bases from V and 3 bases from J; junction bases left unmatched: 11.

Of note for this clone: The junction and the germline gene differ at one end; a read error may be behind it. The chain recombines TRBV6-5 with TRBJ1-6; D gene uncertain. The CDR3 extends over 13 amino acids. Per germline, CDR1 MNHEY and CDR2 SVGAGI. This CDR3 is CASSYSFNSPLHF. The DNA of the CDR3 is TGTGCCAGCAGTTACTCCTTTAATTCACCCCTCCACTTT.

The chain is built from TRBV4-2 and TRBJ1-4; maybe TRBD1 (5 bases). This CDR3 has 16 amino acids. V was pared by 1 base and J by 1 base, with 10 bases between. Germline V gene sequence: CDR1 LGHNA, CDR2 YNFKEQ. CDR3 amino acids: CASSQADSLTNEKLFF. Here the CDR3 DNA reads TGTGCCAGCAGCCAAGCTGACAGCCTAACTAATGAAAAACTGTTTTTT.

The chain has TRBV7-2 and TRBJ2-7, with 9 bases aligning to TRBD2. The CDR3 extends over 13 amino acids. The junction had 4 bases not matched to a gene; V was cut back by 1 base and J by 9 bases. CDR1 is SGHTA and CDR2 is FQGNSA in the germline V gene. CDR3 amino acids: CASSLERGDGQYF. CDR3 coding DNA: TGTGCCAGCAGCTTAGAGCGGGGGGACGGGCAGTACTTC.

V and J are TRBV7-2 and TRBJ2-7; 7 bases fit TRBD1. CDR3 length: 13 amino acids. Germline V gives CDR1 SGHTA, CDR2 FQGNSA. V gave up 6 bases and J gave up 3 bases; unmatched junction bases: 5. The CDR3, as DNA: TGTGCCAGCAGATTGAGACAGGGCTACGAGCAGTACTTC. This translates into CASRLRQGYEQYF.

In the case of this clone: In the same sample, other DNA sequences code for this CDR3. V gene TRBV5-1 combines with J gene TRBJ1-5, with 7 bases aligning to TRBD1. The J segment lost 4 bases and the V segment lost 0 bases, leaving 4 bases of the junction unmatched. The CDR3 length is 15 residues. Germline CDR1 and CDR2: SGHRS and YFSETQ. CDR3 nucleotides: TGCGCCAGCAGCTTGGTAGGGGACAGTAATCAGCCCCAGCATTTT. It encodes CASSLVGDSNQPQHF.